The 7 T cell receptor beta chains below all came from one sample that was sequenced in a study of human T cells and chemical hapten exposure. TCRdb itself ran the RACE reads through MiXCR, one entry per CDR3 protein. The repertoire holds 150,000 to 200,000 distinct CDR3 sequences, with 20% to 25% as singletons. The time point was: patch test 3, about 24 weeks after DPC sensitization. Treatment noted: therapeutic diphenylcyclopropenone sensitization with weekly scalp DPC. The sample was whole blood, taken in connection with sensitization to the hapten diphenylcyclopropenone (DPC). These receptors originate from a woman in her thirties or forties with alopecia areata. Some clones in this sample may be carry-over from other donors' samples.

This chain uses TRBV29-1 with TRBJ1-6, with 9 bases lining up with TRBD1. Per the germline V gene, CDR1 is SQVTM and CDR2 is ANQGSEA. J lost 7 bases, V lost 6 bases, and 7 bases had no gene match. The CDR3 has 14 amino acids. The CDR3 loop is CSVGSGTGNSPLHF. The DNA for the CDR3 is TGCAGCGTCGGTTCCGGGACAGGGAATTCACCCCTCCACTTT.

At least ten counts were recorded for this clonotype. V usage is TRBV7-2 and J usage is TRBJ2-3, with no clear D. V was clipped by 5 bases and J by 1 base, with 7 bases between them. CDR1 is SGHTA, CDR2 FQGNSA, per germline. This CDR3 has 13 residues. The CDR3: CASSPSGTDTQYF. The CDR3, as DNA: TGTGCCAGCAGCCCTAGTGGCACAGATACGCAGTATTTT.

The chain couples TRBV9 to TRBJ2-2; perhaps TRBD1 as D (6 bases). Looked up from germline, CDR1 is SGDLS and CDR2 is YYNGEE. V was cut by 0 bases and J by 0 bases, with 9 bases left in between. This CDR3 is 16 amino acids long. The DNA for the CDR3 is TGTGCCAGCAGCGTAGTGGGGGCCCCGAACACCGGGGAGCTGTTTTTT. As protein: CASSVVGAPNTGELFF.

This clonotype was seen once. The genes are TRBV20-1 and TRBJ2-3; TRBD2 matches at 9 bases. The CDR3 loop spans 13 amino acids. Germline loops: CDR1 DFQATT, CDR2 SNEGSKA (reference sequence). V was pared by 5 bases and J by 9 bases, with 9 bases of the junction left unmatched. The CDR3 region is CSAATSGPGTQYF. The CDR3 region has the DNA TGCAGTGCTGCGACTAGCGGACCGGGCACGCAGTATTTT.

The genes are TRBV6-5 and TRBJ1-3; D gene ambiguous. This CDR3 region has 15 residues. Trimming took 6 bases from V and 0 from J, leaving 12 bases between them. The germline V gene encodes CDR1 MNHEY and CDR2 SVGAGI. CDR3 sequence reads: CASRSSALSGNTIYF. CDR3 nucleotides: TGTGCCAGCAGGTCGTCTGCACTCTCTGGAAACACCATATATTTT.

This chain links TRBV3-1 with TRBJ2-7; 9 nucleotides line up with TRBD2. Per the germline V gene, CDR1 is LGHDT and CDR2 is YNNKEL (reference sequence). The CDR3 covers 18 residues. V was pared by 1 base and J by 6 bases, with 16 bases of the junction left unmatched. The CDR3 loop is CASSQVRLAGNALGEQYF. DNA of the CDR3: TGTGCCAGCAGCCAAGTTCGGCTAGCGGGAAATGCTCTAGGCGAGCAGTACTTC.

This clonotype was seen many times. The rearrangement uses TRBV12-3 or TRBV12-4 and TRBJ2-4; TRBD1 or TRBD2 may be the D gene (5 bases each). The V end lost 5 bases, the J end lost 0 bases, and 5 bases lay between the germline ends. The CDR3 covers 13 residues. CDR3 amino acids: CASSGTAKNIQYF. The CDR3 nucleotides read TGTGCCAGCAGTGGGACAGCCAAAAACATTCAGTACTTC.